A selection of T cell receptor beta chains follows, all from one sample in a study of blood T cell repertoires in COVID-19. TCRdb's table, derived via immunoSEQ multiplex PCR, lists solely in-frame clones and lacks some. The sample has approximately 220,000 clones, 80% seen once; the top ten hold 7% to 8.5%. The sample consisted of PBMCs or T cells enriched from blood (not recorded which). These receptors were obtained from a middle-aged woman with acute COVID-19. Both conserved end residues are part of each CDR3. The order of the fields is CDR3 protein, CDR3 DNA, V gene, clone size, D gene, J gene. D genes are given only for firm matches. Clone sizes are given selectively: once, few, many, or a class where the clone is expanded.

CASRQTGGDTEAFF | TGTGCCAGCAGACAAACAGGGGGAGACACTGAAGCTTTCTTT | TRBV25-1 | NA | TRBD1 | TRBJ1-1
CASSYAGFTEAFF | TGTGCCAGCAGTTACGCAGGGTTCACTGAAGCTTTCTTT | TRBV6-5 | once | NA | TRBJ1-1
CASSVAPGYTDTQYF | TGTGCCAGCAGCGTAGCTCCCGGGTACACAGATACGCAGTATTTT | TRBV9 | once | NA | TRBJ2-3
CASSAHGGQGPYEQYF | TGTGCCAGCAGCGCTCATGGGGGACAGGGCCCTTACGAGCAGTACTTC | TRBV9 | once | TRBD1 | TRBJ2-7
CSARPRDEQFF | TGCAGTGCTAGACCCCGGGATGAGCAGTTCTTC | TRBV20-1 | once | NA | TRBJ2-1
CAWIAGGSYNEQFF | TGTGCCTGGATAGCGGGAGGTTCGTACAATGAGCAGTTCTTC | TRBV30 | NA | TRBD2 | TRBJ2-1
CASSVEGDTEAFF | TGTGCCAGCAGCGTAGAGGGGGACACTGAAGCTTTCTTT | TRBV9 | NA | NA | TRBJ1-1
CASSPGTQYGYTF | TGTGCCAGCAGCCCCGGGACTCAATATGGCTACACCTTC | TRBV5-6 | NA | NA | TRBJ1-2
CASTAGGETQYF | TGCGCCAGCACCGCGGGAGGGGAGACCCAGTACTTC | TRBV5-1 | NA | TRBD2 | TRBJ2-5
CATSDPVLPGTQYF | TGTGCCACCAGTGACCCCGTACTACCGGGTACGCAGTATTTT | TRBV24-1 | few | NA | TRBJ2-3
CASRQPARVLNTEAFF | TGTGCCAGCAGGCAACCGGCCAGGGTGTTGAACACTGAAGCTTTCTTT | TRBV7-2 | once | NA | TRBJ1-1
CSVLRGGTGEKLFF | TGCAGCGTTCTAAGGGGGGGGACAGGGGAAAAACTGTTTTTT | TRBV29-1 | NA | TRBD1 | TRBJ1-4
CASSHQLPRRQTSYEQYF | TGTGCCAGCAGCCATCAGTTACCCCGAAGACAGACCTCCTACGAGCAGTACTTC | TRBV3-1/TRBV3-2 | NA | NA | TRBJ2-7
CASSPQAGGYGYGYTF | TGTGCCAGCTCACCCCAGGCAGGGGGCTATGGCTATGGCTACACCTTC | TRBV18 | NA | TRBD1 | TRBJ1-2
CASSDNSYEQYF | TGTGCCAGCAGTGACAACTCCTACGAGCAGTACTTC | TRBV5-5 | NA | NA | TRBJ2-7
CASSQDYVSNEQFF | TGTGCCAGCAGCCAAGATTATGTGAGCAATGAGCAGTTCTTC | TRBV3-1/TRBV3-2 | NA | NA | TRBJ2-1
CASTLLPTSGQDTQYF | TGTGCCAGCACCCTCCTCCCGACTAGCGGACAGGATACGCAGTATTTT | TRBV2 | NA | TRBD2 | TRBJ2-3
CASSQGRGFSTDTQYF | TGTGCCAGCAGCCAAGGCAGGGGCTTTAGCACAGATACGCAGTATTTT | TRBV14 | NA | NA | TRBJ2-3
CASSYDRDREQYF | TGTGCCAGCAGTTACGACAGGGATCGCGAGCAGTACTTC | TRBV12-3/TRBV12-4 | NA | TRBD1 | TRBJ2-7
CAISDRENSPLHF | TGTGCCATCAGTGACCGGGAAAATTCACCCCTCCACTTT | TRBV10-3 | NA | NA | TRBJ1-6
CASRQGVGTEAFF | TGTGCCAGCAGACAGGGGGTGGGGACTGAAGCTTTCTTT | TRBV6-5 | NA | TRBD1 | TRBJ1-1
CASSPGARDTEAFF | TGTGCCAGCAGCCCAGGGGCGCGGGACACTGAAGCTTTCTTT | TRBV4-2 | NA | NA | TRBJ1-1
CASSEALAGGSETQYF | TGTGCCAGCAGTGAAGCCCTAGCGGGAGGGTCAGAGACCCAGTACTTC | TRBV6-1 | NA | TRBD2 | TRBJ2-5
CASSPPGQLATGELFF | TGCGCCAGCAGCCCTCCGGGACAGCTCGCGACCGGGGAGCTGTTTTTT | TRBV5-1 | NA | TRBD1 | TRBJ2-2
CASSPERGGLNEQFF | TGTGCCAGCTCACCAGAGCGGGGGGGTTTAAACGAGCAGTTCTTC | TRBV18 | few | TRBD2 | TRBJ2-1
CASSHSGLAAGNEQFF | TGTGCCAGCAGCCATTCGGGACTAGCCGCCGGGAATGAGCAGTTCTTC | TRBV3-1/TRBV3-2 | NA | TRBD2 | TRBJ2-1
CASSYSRTGAEAFF | TGTGCCAGCAGTTACTCGAGGACAGGGGCTGAAGCTTTCTTT | TRBV6-2/TRBV6-3 | NA | TRBD1 | TRBJ1-1
CASSPRGKANEKLFF | TGTGCCAGCTCACCAAGAGGGAAGGCTAATGAAAAACTGTTTTTT | TRBV18 | NA | NA | TRBJ1-4
CASSFSGQPNYGYTF | TGTGCCAGCAGTTTTTCGGGACAGCCGAACTATGGCTACACCTTC | TRBV28 | NA | TRBD1 | TRBJ1-2
CASSTGLSTDTQYF | TGTGCCAGTAGTACAGGGCTAAGCACAGATACGCAGTATTTT | TRBV19 | NA | NA | TRBJ2-3
CASSLLLGRGSYEQYF | TGTGCCAGCAGCTTACTTCTGGGGAGAGGGTCCTACGAGCAGTACTTC | TRBV5-6 | NA | NA | TRBJ2-7
CASSRTGESTEAFF | TGTGCCAGCTCACGGACAGGGGAGAGCACTGAAGCTTTCTTT | TRBV18 | NA | TRBD1 | TRBJ1-1
CASRGLLRGNTEAFF | TGTGCCAGTAGAGGGCTACTTCGGGGGAACACTGAAGCTTTCTTT | TRBV19 | few | NA | TRBJ1-1
CASSVTGNTIYF | TGTGCCAGCAGCGTGACAGGAAACACCATATATTTT | TRBV9 | NA | NA | TRBJ1-3
CASSPFGTDGNTIYF | TGTGCCAGCAGCCCCTTCGGGACAGACGGAAACACCATATATTTT | TRBV9 | NA | TRBD1 | TRBJ1-3
CASSLGQGLSFWTGELFF | TGCGCCAGCAGCTTGGGGCAGGGACTTTCCTTTTGGACCGGGGAGCTGTTTTTT | TRBV5-1 | once | NA | TRBJ2-2
CASSIQGARNSPLHF | TGTGCCAGTAGTATTCAGGGGGCAAGGAATTCACCCCTCCACTTT | TRBV19 | NA | TRBD1 | TRBJ1-6